This T cell receptor beta chain was observed in a study of OX40 agonist ivuxolimab in advanced cancers. Background on the study: The study reported partial responses in three patients: one hepatocellular carcinoma, two cutaneous melanoma.

Clones were read by immunoSEQ multiplex PCR, and TCRdb kept only the in-frame ones, dropping some. The sample includes about 120,000 clones, 80% to 95% of them seen just once. The receptor was derived from an adult with an advanced solid tumor such as melanoma, head and neck, liver or kidney cancer. This specimen consisted of CD4+ or CD8+ T cells sorted from blood, obtained in a trial of the OX40 agonist ivuxolimab.

CDR3 nucleotide sequence: TGTGCCAGCAGCTTAGGATCTAGCGGGAGGGATTCAGATACGCAGTATTTT. Translating gives CASSLGSSGRDSDTQYF. V usage is TRBV7-2 and J usage is TRBJ2-3; 12 bases match TRBD2. From germline, CDR1 is SGHTA and CDR2 FQGNSA. This CDR3 spans 17 amino acids. Trimming removed 1 base from V and 4 bases from J; junction bases left unmatched: 6.